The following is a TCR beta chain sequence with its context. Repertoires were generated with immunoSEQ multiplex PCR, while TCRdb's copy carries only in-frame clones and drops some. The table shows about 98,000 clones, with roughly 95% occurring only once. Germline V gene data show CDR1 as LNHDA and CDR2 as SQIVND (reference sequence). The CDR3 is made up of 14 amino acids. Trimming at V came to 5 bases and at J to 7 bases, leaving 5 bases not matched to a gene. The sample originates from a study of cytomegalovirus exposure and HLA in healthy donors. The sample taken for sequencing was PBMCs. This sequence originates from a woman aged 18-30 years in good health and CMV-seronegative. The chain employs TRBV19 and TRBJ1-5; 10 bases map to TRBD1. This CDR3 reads CASSSQTGGQPQHF. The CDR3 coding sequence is TGTGCCAGTAGTTCCCAGACAGGGGGCCAGCCCCAGCATTTT. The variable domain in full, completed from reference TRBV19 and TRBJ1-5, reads DGGITQSPKYLFRKEGQNVTLSCEQNLNHDAMYWYRQDPGQGLRLIYYSQIVNDFQKGDIAEGYSVSREKKESFPLTVTSAQKNPTAFYLCASSSQTGGQPQHFGDGTRLSIL.